This T cell receptor beta chain was captured in a study of spatial heterogeneity in lung cancer. Study-wide background: There were, on average, more than 9.5 raw-read appearances for each unique TCR and UMI combination. Findings and caveats of the study: As ubiquitous and regional nonsynonymous mutations varied, counts of ubiquitous and regional expanded TCRs tracked them, respectively. Counts of expanded alpha and beta TCRs within tumors tracked the tumor nonsynonymous mutation count.

This sample's time point: sample taken at primary tumor resection. Whole RNA from tumor, nontumor lung or frozen PBMC was sequenced unsorted. The sample holds a few counts of this clonotype. Its antigen remains unidentified. A distinct unique molecular identifier was carried by each TCR cDNA molecule. TCRdb independently ran MiXCR on the 5' RACE reads; one entry per CDR3 protein. The sample contains about 13,000 distinct CDR3 sequences, roughly 6.6% of which appear only once. The source of this sequence is a female donor with early-stage non-small cell lung cancer. This specimen consisted of lung tumor tissue, obtained at surgery.

The CDR3 nucleotides are TGTGCCAGCAGCTTGGGACTAGCGGTCTACAATGAGCAGTTCTTC. Protein sequence: CASSLGLAVYNEQFF. The rearrangement links TRBV7-6 to TRBJ2-1; TRBD2 matches at 11 bases. Unmatched junction bases numbered 1, after V lost 3 bases and J lost 3 bases. Germline CDR1 SGHVS, CDR2 FNYEAQ. CDR3 length equals 15 residues.